The source of this TCR beta chain is a study of T cell changes during pregnancy in multiple sclerosis. The repertoire was sequenced with immunoSEQ multiplex PCR; TCRdb's copy has only in-frame clones and lacks some. In the table there are some 74,000 clones, roughly 92% of which are singletons. With V trimmed by 8 bases and J by 2 bases, 7 bases remained unmatched. The CDR3 contains 14 residues. CDR1 and CDR2 (germline): LNHDA, SQIVND (reference sequence). Sample: peripheral blood, taken after pregnancy. The chain employs TRBV19 and TRBJ2-3, with 7 positions matching TRBD2. This receptor was obtained from a female donor in good health, enrolled as a control in a pregnancy study. DNA for the CDR3: TGTGCCAGTCATAGCGGGCTGCACACAGATACGCAGTATTTT. Its protein is CASHSGLHTDTQYF.